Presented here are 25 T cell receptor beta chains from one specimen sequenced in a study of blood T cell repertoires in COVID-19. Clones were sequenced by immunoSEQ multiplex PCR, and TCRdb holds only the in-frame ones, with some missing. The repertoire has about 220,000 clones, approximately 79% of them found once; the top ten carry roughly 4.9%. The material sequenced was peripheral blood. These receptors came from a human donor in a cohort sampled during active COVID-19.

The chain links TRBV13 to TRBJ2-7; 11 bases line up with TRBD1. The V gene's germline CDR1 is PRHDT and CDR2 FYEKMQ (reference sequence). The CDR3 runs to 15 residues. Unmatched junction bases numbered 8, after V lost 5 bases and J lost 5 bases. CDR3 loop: CASSPGQGAVHEQYF. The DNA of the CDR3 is TGTGCCAGCAGCCCCGGACAGGGGGCGGTCCACGAGCAGTACTTC.

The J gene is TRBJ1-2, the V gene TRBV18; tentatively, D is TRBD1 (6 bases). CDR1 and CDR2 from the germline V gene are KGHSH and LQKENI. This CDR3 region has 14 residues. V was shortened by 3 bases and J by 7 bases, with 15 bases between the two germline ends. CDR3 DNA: TGTGCCAGCTCACCGGACAGCCTGGCGGGTGGCTACACCTTC. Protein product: CASSPDSLAGGYTF.

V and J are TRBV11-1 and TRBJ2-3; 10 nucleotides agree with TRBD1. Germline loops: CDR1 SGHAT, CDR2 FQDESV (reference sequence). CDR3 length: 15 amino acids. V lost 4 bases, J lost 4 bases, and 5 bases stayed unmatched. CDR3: CASSSSTGGADTQYF. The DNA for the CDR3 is TGTGCCAGCAGCTCTTCGACAGGGGGCGCAGATACGCAGTATTTT.

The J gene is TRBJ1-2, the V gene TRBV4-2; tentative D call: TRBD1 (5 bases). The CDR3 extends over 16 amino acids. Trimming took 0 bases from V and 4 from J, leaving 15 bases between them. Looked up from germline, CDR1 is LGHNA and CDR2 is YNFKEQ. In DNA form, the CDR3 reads TGTGCCAGCAGCCAAGATCTTCACGGTGGGGCCTATGGCTACACCTTC. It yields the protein CASSQDLHGGAYGYTF.

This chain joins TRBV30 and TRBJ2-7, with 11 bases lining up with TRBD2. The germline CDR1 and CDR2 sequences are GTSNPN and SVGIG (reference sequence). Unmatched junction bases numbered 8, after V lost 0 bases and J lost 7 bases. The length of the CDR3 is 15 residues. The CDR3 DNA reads TGTGCCTGGAGTGTGGTAGCGGGAGGGGCGGGGGAGCAGTACTTC. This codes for CAWSVVAGGAGEQYF. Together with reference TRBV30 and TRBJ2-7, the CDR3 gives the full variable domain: SQTIHQWPATLVQPVGSPLSLECTVEGTSNPNLYWYRQAAGRGLQLLFYSVGIGQISSEVPQNLSASRPQDRQFILSSKKLLLSDSGFYLCAWSVVAGGAGEQYFGPGTRLTVT.

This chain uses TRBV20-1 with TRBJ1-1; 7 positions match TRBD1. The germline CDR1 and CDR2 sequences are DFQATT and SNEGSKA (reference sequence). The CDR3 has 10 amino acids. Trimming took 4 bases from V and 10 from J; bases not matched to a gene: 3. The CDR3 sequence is CSAIHRGAFF. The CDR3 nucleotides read TGCAGTGCTATCCACAGGGGAGCTTTCTTT.

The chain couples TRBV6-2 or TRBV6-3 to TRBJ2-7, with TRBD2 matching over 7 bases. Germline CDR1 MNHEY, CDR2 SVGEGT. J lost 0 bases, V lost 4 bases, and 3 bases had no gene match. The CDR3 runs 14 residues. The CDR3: CASSLGGSSYEQYF. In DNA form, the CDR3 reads TGTGCCAGCAGTTTGGGCGGGAGCTCCTACGAGCAGTACTTC.

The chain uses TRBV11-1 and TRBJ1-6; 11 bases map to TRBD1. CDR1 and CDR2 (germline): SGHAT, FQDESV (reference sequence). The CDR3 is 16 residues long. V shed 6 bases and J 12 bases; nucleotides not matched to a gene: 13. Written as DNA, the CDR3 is TGTGCCAGCAGTCCTACGTCGGGGACAGGGGGTGAACCCCTCCACTTT. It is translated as CASSPTSGTGGEPLHF.

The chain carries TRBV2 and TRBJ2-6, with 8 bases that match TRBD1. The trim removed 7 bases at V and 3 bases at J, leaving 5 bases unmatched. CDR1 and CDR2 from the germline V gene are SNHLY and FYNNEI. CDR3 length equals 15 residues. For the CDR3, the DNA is TGTGCCAGCACCGCCGACAGGGGTGGGGCCAACGTCCTGACTTTC. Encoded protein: CASTADRGGANVLTF.

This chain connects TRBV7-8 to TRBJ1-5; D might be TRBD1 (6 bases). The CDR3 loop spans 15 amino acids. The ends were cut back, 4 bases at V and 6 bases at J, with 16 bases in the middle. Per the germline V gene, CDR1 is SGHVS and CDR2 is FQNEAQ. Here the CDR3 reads CASSSSHRESQPQHF. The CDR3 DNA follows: TGTGCCAGCAGCTCGTCTCACAGGGAATCTCAGCCCCAGCATTTT.

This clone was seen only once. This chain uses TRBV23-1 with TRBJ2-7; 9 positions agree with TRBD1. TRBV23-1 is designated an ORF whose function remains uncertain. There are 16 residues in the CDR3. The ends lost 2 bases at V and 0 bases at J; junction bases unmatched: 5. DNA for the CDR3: TGCGCCAGCAGTCAAACCGGGACAGGGTCCTCCTACGAGCAGTACTTC. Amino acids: CASSQTGTGSSYEQYF.

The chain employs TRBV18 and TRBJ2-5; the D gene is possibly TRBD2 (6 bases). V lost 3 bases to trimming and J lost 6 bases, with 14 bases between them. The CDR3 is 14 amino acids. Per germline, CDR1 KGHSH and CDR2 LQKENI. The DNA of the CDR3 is TGTGCCAGCTCACCTAATAGCGGTGAAAAGACCCAGTACTTC. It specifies CASSPNSGEKTQYF.

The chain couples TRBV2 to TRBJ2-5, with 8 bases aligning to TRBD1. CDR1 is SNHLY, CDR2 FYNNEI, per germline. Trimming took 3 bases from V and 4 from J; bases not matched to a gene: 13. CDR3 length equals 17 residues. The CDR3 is CASSEGQGALMGETQYF. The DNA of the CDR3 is TGTGCCAGCAGTGAGGGCCAGGGGGCCTTAATGGGAGAGACCCAGTACTTC.

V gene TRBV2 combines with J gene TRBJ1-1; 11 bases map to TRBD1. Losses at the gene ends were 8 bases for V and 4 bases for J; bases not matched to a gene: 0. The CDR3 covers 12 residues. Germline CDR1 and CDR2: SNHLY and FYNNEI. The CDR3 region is CASGTGGTEAFF. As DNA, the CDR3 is TGTGCCAGCGGGACAGGGGGCACTGAAGCTTTCTTT.

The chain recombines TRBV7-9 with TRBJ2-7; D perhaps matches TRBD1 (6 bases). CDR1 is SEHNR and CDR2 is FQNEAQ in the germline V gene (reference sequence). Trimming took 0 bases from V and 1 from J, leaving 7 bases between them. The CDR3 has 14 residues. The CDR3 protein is CASSLADSSYEQYF. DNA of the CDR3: TGTGCCAGCAGCTTAGCGGACAGTTCCTACGAGCAGTACTTC.

The CDR3 protein is CASSQESSRDEQYF. In DNA form, the CDR3 reads TGCGCCAGCAGCCAAGAATCTAGTAGAGACGAGCAGTACTTC. V and J are TRBV4-3 and TRBJ2-7; D unresolved. V lost 0 bases, J lost 5 bases, and 11 bases lay in between. Looked up from germline, CDR1 is LGHNA and CDR2 is YSLEER. The CDR3 extends over 14 amino acids.

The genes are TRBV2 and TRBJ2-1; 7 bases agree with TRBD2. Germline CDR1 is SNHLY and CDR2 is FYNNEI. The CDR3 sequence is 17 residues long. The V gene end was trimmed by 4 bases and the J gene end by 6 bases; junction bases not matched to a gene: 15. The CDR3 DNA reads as TGTGCCAGCAGTGGAGAGAGGGCTCCACGGGAGGTCAATGAGCAGTTCTTC. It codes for CASSGERAPREVNEQFF. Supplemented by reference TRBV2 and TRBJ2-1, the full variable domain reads EPEVTQTPSHQVTQMGQEVILRCVPISNHLYFYWYRQILGQKVEFLVSFYNNEISEKSEIFDDQFSVERPDGSNFTLKIRSTKLEDSAMYFCASSGERAPREVNEQFFGPGTRLTVL.

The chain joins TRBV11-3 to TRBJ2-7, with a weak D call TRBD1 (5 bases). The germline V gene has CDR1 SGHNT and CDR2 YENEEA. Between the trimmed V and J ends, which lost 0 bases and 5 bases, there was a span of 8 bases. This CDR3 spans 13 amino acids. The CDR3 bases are TGTGCCAGCAGCTTAGACAGGGTTCACGAGCAGTACTTC. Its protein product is CASSLDRVHEQYF.

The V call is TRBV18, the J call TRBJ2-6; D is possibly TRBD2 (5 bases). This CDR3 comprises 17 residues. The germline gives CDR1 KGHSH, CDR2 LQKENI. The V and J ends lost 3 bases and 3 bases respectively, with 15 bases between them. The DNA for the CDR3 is TGTGCCAGCTCACCCCGGACCAGAGGGAGTGGGGCCAACGTCCTGACTTTC. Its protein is CASSPRTRGSGANVLTF.

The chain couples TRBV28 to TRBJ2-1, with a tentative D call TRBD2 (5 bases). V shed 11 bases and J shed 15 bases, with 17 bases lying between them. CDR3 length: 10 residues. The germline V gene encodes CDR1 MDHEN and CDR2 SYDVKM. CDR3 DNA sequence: TGTGCCTTGGGGAGCCCCCCGCTGTTCTTC. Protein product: CALGSPPLFF.

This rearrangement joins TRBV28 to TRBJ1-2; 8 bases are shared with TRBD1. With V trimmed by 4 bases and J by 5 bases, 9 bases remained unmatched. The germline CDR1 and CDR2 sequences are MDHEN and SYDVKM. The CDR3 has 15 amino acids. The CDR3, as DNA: TGTGCCAGCAGTTCTGACAGGGGAAAGGGGTATGGCTACACCTTC. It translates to CASSSDRGKGYGYTF.

The CDR3 DNA follows: TGTGCCAGCAGCGTAGACGGGAGGGCCCTCATGGATGAGCAGTTCTTC. It codes for CASSVDGRALMDEQFF. The gene calls are TRBV9 and TRBJ2-1, with TRBD2 matching 8 bases. With V trimmed by 0 bases and J by 8 bases, 10 bases remained unmatched. Germline lookup yields CDR1 SGDLS and CDR2 YYNGEE. This CDR3 contains 16 residues. Together with reference TRBV9 and TRBJ2-1, the CDR3 gives the full variable domain: DSGVTQTPKHLITATGQRVTLRCSPRSGDLSVYWYQQSLDQGLQFLIQYYNGEERAKGNILERFSAQQFPDLHSELNLSSLELGDSALYFCASSVDGRALMDEQFFGPGTRLTVL.

The CDR3 nucleotides read TGTGCCAGCAGGGTACAGGGGGACTACGAGCAGTACTTC. Translated, it gives CASRVQGDYEQYF. The rearrangement links TRBV28 to TRBJ2-7; TRBD1 agrees at 8 bases. Trimming took 6 bases from V and 3 from J; bases not matched to a gene: 4. Germline V lookup: CDR1 MDHEN, CDR2 SYDVKM. The CDR3 contains 13 residues.

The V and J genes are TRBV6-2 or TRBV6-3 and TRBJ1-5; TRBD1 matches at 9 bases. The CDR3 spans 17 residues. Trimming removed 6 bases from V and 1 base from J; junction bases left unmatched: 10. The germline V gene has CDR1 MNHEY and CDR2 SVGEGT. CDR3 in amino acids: CASSPTGGAGSNQPQHF. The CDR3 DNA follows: TGTGCCAGCAGCCCCACAGGGGGCGCGGGGAGCAATCAGCCCCAGCATTTT.

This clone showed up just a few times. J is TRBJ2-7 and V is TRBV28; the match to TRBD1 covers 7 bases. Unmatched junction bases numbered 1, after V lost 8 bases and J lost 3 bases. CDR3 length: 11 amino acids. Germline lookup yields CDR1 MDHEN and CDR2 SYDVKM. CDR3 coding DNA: TGTGCCAGCGGGGACAGCTACGAGCAGTACTTC. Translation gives CASGDSYEQYF. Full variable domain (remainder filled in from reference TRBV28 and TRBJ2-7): DVKVTQSSRYLVKRTGEKVFLECVQDMDHENMFWYRQDPGLGLRLIYFSYDVKMKEKGDIPEGYSVSREKKERFSLILESASTNQTSMYLCASGDSYEQYFGPGTRLTVT.